The rows below give T cell receptor beta chains drawn from one sample of a study of glioma-infiltrating T cells. TCRdb re-analysed the multiplex PCR reads in MiXCR, keeping a single row per CDR3 protein. This sample carries fewer than 90,000 distinct CDR3 sequences, 20% to 25% of them seen once, and the ten largest clones take 6.7%. The specimen was glioma tissue, nonneoplastic brain tissue, or PBMCs (not recorded which). Receptors originate from a human donor with low-grade glioma or glioblastoma, undergoing nonglioma brain surgery, or in good health (not recorded which). The CDR3 runs from the conserved cysteine through the conserved F or W. A D gene is named only where the DNA matches it firmly. Clone size is stated in some rows and not others, as once, few, many or a class when expanded.

abundance,j_gene,v_gene,d_gene,CDR3nt,CDR3aa
-,TRBJ2-7,TRBV18,-,TGTGCCAGCTCACCACCGGCGTCATACGAGCAGTACTTC,CASSPPASYEQYF
few,TRBJ2-2,TRBV19,TRBD1,TGTGCCAGTAGTACACAGGGGTACGGCACCGGGGAGCTGTTTTTT,CASSTQGYGTGELFF
many,TRBJ2-5,TRBV7-2,TRBD2,TGTGCCAGCAGCTCTAGCGGGGCGTTAGAGACCCAGTACTTC,CASSSSGALETQYF
many,TRBJ1-5,TRBV12-3/TRBV12-4,-,TGTGCCAGCAGTTTAGGGGATAGCAATCAGCCCCAGCATTTT,CASSLGDSNQPQHF
many,TRBJ1-1,TRBV18,-,TGTGCCAGCTCAGGGTACACGAACACTGAAGCTTTCTTT,CASSGYTNTEAFF
few,TRBJ2-7,TRBV5-1,-,TGCGCCAGCAGGGCAGGGAACGACGAGCAGTACTTC,CASRAGNDEQYF
-,TRBJ2-7,TRBV12-3/TRBV12-4,-,TGTGCCAGCACCCCTAACGGGCCCCCCTACGAGCAGTACTTC,CASTPNGPPYEQYF
many,TRBJ2-3,TRBV7-2,-,TGTGCCAGCAGCTTAGACAGCAGCCGGGGAGCGACAGATACGCAGTATTTT,CASSLDSSRGATDTQYF
many,TRBJ2-7,TRBV4-1,-,TGCGCCAGCAGCCAAGATACCAGGGGCACCTACGAGCAGTACTTC,CASSQDTRGTYEQYF
many,TRBJ2-3,TRBV29-1,-,TGCAGCGGTGCGAGAGCCCAGAAAGATACGCAGTATTTT,CSGARAQKDTQYF
-,TRBJ2-1,TRBV5-1,TRBD2,TGCGCCATTAGCAGGCTGGGGGGGGCCTACAATGAGCAGTTCTTC,CAISRLGGAYNEQFF
medium-sized,TRBJ1-5,TRBV28,-,TGTGCCAGCAGTTTAGTGGGTCAGCCCCAGCATTTT,CASSLVGQPQHF
-,TRBJ2-5,TRBV5-1,TRBD2,TGCGCCAGCAGCTTGGTCGCTAGCGGGGCCACCCAAGAGACCCAGTACTTC,CASSLVASGATQETQYF
many,TRBJ1-1,TRBV7-9,-,TGTGCCAGCAGCCCCTCCCCCGGACAGAACACTGAAGCTTTCTTT,CASSPSPGQNTEAFF
-,TRBJ2-7,TRBV3-1,TRBD1,TGCACCAGCAGAGAAACCGGGACAGGGGGCTGGGGCGAGCAGTACTTC,CTSRETGTGGWGEQYF
many,TRBJ2-3,TRBV7-9,TRBD1,TGTGCCAGCAGCTTAGCTTGGACAGGGGGGATTGGCGCAGATACGCAGTATTTT,CASSLAWTGGIGADTQYF
once,TRBJ1-5,TRBV3-1,-,TGTGCCAGCAGTGAGGGGGACAATCAGCCCCAGCATTTT,CASSEGDNQPQHF
many,TRBJ2-3,TRBV6-1,TRBD2,TGTGCCAGCCGACTAGCGGGGGCAGATACGCAGTATTTT,CASRLAGADTQYF
-,TRBJ1-2,TRBV19,-,TGTGCCAGTAGCCGCGACCGGGGCTCGCCAGTCAGTTATGGCTACACCTTC,CASSRDRGSPVSYGYTF
many,TRBJ1-4,TRBV4-1,-,TGCGCCAGCAGCCAAGATGGTGCTACAAAACTGTTTTTT,CASSQDGATKLFF
many,TRBJ1-2,TRBV19,-,TGTGCCAGTAGTAACACAGGGACTTATGGCTACACCTTC,CASSNTGTYGYTF
many,TRBJ2-3,TRBV12-3/TRBV12-4,-,TGTGCCAGCATCCCCACAGGGTTAAGCACAGATACGCAGTATTTT,CASIPTGLSTDTQYF
few,TRBJ2-7,TRBV4-2,-,TGTGCCAGCAGCCAAGAGAGGACAGCATCCTACGAGCAGTACTTC,CASSQERTASYEQYF
many,TRBJ1-1,TRBV6-1,-,TGTGCCAGCAGTTCCGGACAGACCGGGGGCGCTGAAGCTTTCTTT,CASSSGQTGGAEAFF
few,TRBJ2-5,TRBV5-1,TRBD2,TGCGCCAGCAGCTTGGGCGGGACTAGCACCCAAGAGACCCAGTACTTC,CASSLGGTSTQETQYF
many,TRBJ2-6,TRBV7-6,-,TGTGCCAGCAGCTTAGCGGGTGGGGTCACCGGGGCCAACGTCCTGACTTTC,CASSLAGGVTGANVLTF
many,TRBJ2-7,TRBV29-1,TRBD2,TGCAGCGCCCTCGGGACTAGCGCCTACGAGCAGTACTTC,CSALGTSAYEQYF
many,TRBJ2-7,TRBV7-2,TRBD2,TGTGCCAGCAGCTTAGCCGCGGGAGGCTCCTACGAGCAGTACTTC,CASSLAAGGSYEQYF
few,TRBJ1-2,TRBV19,TRBD1,TGTGCCAGTAGTATGTCCCGGACAGGGCTCTATGGCTACACCTTC,CASSMSRTGLYGYTF
many,TRBJ1-1,TRBV10-3,-,TGTGCCATCAGTAATAAGAAGAACACTGAAGCTTTCTTT,CAISNKKNTEAFF